Listed below are T cell receptor beta chains from one sample, sequenced in a study of OX40 agonist ivuxolimab in advanced cancers. The method was immunoSEQ multiplex PCR; TCRdb's version includes in-frame clones alone and lacks a portion of them. The sample records more than 80,000 clones, about 90% being singletons. Sequenced material: CD4+ or CD8+ T cells sorted from blood, taken in a trial of the OX40 agonist ivuxolimab. Receptors were obtained from an adult with an advanced solid tumor such as melanoma, head and neck, liver or kidney cancer. The CDR3 runs from the conserved cysteine through the conserved F or W. The D gene is left open where the match is weak. Size values are once, few and many counts, or a class for expanded clones, and some rows have none.

TRBJ2-3	TRBD2	TRBV7-2	NA	CASSLEAGYTDTQYF	TGTGCCAGCAGCTTAGAAGCGGGATACACAGATACGCAGTATTTT
TRBJ1-2	NA	TRBV19	NA	CASSGGGRVANGYTF	TGTGCCAGTAGTGGGGGAGGACGAGTAGCAAATGGCTACACCTTC
TRBJ2-3	NA	TRBV5-6	NA	CASSSRPDTQYF	TGTGCCAGCAGCTCGCGGCCAGATACGCAGTATTTT
TRBJ2-6	NA	TRBV7-2	NA	CASSLDPGASGANVLTF	TGTGCCAGCAGCTTAGATCCAGGGGCCTCTGGGGCCAACGTCCTGACTTTC
TRBJ1-2	TRBD1	TRBV2	NA	CASSPRPTGAGGYTF	TGTGCCAGCAGTCCCCGACCGACAGGGGCGGGCGGCTACACCTTC
TRBJ2-5	NA	TRBV6-5	NA	CASSAGVEETQYF	TGTGCCAGCAGCGCAGGGGTGGAGGAGACCCAGTACTTC
TRBJ2-1	TRBD2	TRBV18	few	CASSPGLAGGSSYNEQFF	TGTGCCAGCTCACCTGGACTAGCGGGAGGGAGCTCCTACAATGAGCAGTTCTTC
TRBJ2-3	TRBD2	TRBV2	NA	CASSNWMGREVTDTQYF	TGTGCCAGCAGTAATTGGATGGGGCGGGAGGTGACAGATACGCAGTATTTT
TRBJ1-4	NA	TRBV5-1	NA	CASSLAPTNEKLFF	TGCGCCAGCAGCTTGGCACCGACTAATGAAAAACTGTTTTTT
TRBJ2-1	TRBD2	TRBV6-4	once	CASSKVSSGKAMEQFF	TGTGCCAGCAGTAAAGTGTCTAGCGGGAAGGCCATGGAGCAGTTCTTC
TRBJ1-4	NA	TRBV25-1	NA	CASSERPGSEKLFF	TGTGCCAGCAGTGAGAGGCCAGGGTCCGAAAAACTGTTTTTT
TRBJ1-4	NA	TRBV28	NA	CASSSGGPREKLFF	TGTGCCAGCAGTTCGGGGGGGCCAAGGGAAAAACTGTTTTTT
TRBJ2-7	NA	TRBV18	NA	CASSPRLDHEQYF	TGTGCCAGCTCACCGAGGTTGGACCACGAGCAGTACTTC
TRBJ2-7	TRBD1	TRBV11-2	NA	CASSLRTGAYEQYF	TGTGCCAGCAGCCTCAGGACAGGCGCCTACGAGCAGTACTTC
TRBJ2-5	NA	TRBV20-1	NA	CSAQRTETQYF	TGCAGTGCCCAGAGAACCGAGACCCAGTACTTC
TRBJ1-1	TRBD1	TRBV2	NA	CASSGGQGDTEAFF	TGTGCCAGCAGTGGGGGACAGGGAGACACTGAAGCTTTCTTT
TRBJ2-1	TRBD2	TRBV19	once	CASSWTSGDEQFF	TGTGCCAGTAGTTGGACTAGCGGTGATGAGCAGTTCTTC
TRBJ2-1	TRBD2	TRBV4-3	NA	CASTPSGRYNEQFF	TGCGCCAGCACCCCTAGCGGACGGTACAATGAGCAGTTCTTC
TRBJ2-7	TRBD2	TRBV25-1	once	CASRTSGLAGVYEQYF	TGTGCCAGCAGAACATCGGGACTAGCGGGGGTCTACGAGCAGTACTTC
TRBJ1-2	NA	TRBV6-5	NA	CASSYSGGSGYGYTF	TGTGCCAGCAGTTACTCGGGAGGCTCCGGCTATGGCTACACCTTC
TRBJ2-1	TRBD1	TRBV19	NA	CASSPRDRGVNEQFF	TGTGCCAGTAGTCCCCGGGACAGGGGGGTCAATGAGCAGTTCTTC
TRBJ1-3	NA	TRBV21-1	NA	CASSKDQCAPRSGNTIYF	TGTGCCAGCAGCAAAGACCAATGCGCCCCACGGTCTGGAAACACCATATATTTT
TRBJ1-4	TRBD1	TRBV11-2	NA	CASSLRPGTENEKLFF	TGTGCCAGCAGCTTACGTCCCGGGACAGAAAATGAAAAACTGTTTTTT
TRBJ2-1	NA	TRBV5-4	NA	CASSSFLAAGAYNEQFF	TGTGCCAGCTCTAGCTTTCTGGCGGCGGGCGCCTACAATGAGCAGTTCTTC
TRBJ2-5	TRBD2	TRBV18	NA	CASSPIRGGQETQYF	TGTGCCAGCTCACCTATACGGGGGGGCCAAGAGACCCAGTACTTC
TRBJ1-2	NA	TRBV28	NA	CASSVPGGSYGYTF	TGTGCCAGCAGCGTCCCGGGGGGGAGCTATGGCTACACCTTC
TRBJ2-2	TRBD2	TRBV9	NA	CASNIAGAGELFF	TGTGCCAGCAACATAGCGGGCGCCGGGGAGCTGTTTTTT
TRBJ2-1	NA	TRBV4-1	NA	CASSQEKITARPEQFF	TGCGCCAGCAGCCAAGAAAAAATCACGGCGAGACCAGAGCAGTTCTTC
TRBJ2-2	NA	TRBV5-1	NA	CASKSPGGAGELFF	TGCGCCAGCAAATCGCCAGGGGGGGCCGGGGAGCTGTTTTTT
TRBJ1-1	NA	TRBV6-1	NA	CASSAQGVGEAFF	TGTGCCAGCAGTGCACAGGGAGTTGGGGAAGCTTTCTTT
TRBJ1-6	NA	TRBV19	NA	CASREQGAEFSPLHF	TGTGCCAGTAGGGAACAAGGGGCAGAATTTTCACCCCTCCACTTT
TRBJ2-3	TRBD1	TRBV5-1	NA	CASSPDRGHGDTQYF	TGCGCCAGCAGCCCCGACAGGGGGCATGGGGATACGCAGTATTTT
TRBJ1-1	NA	TRBV30	NA	CAWQGVVGYTEAFF	TGTGCCTGGCAGGGTGTGGTCGGGTACACTGAAGCTTTCTTT
TRBJ2-4	NA	TRBV4-1	NA	CASSQQLGAIQYF	TGCGCCAGCAGCCAACAACTAGGAGCCATTCAGTACTTC
TRBJ2-3	NA	TRBV7-2	NA	CASSFGGTDTQYF	TGTGCCAGCAGCTTCGGGGGCACAGATACGCAGTATTTT
TRBJ2-2	TRBD2	TRBV11-2	once	CASSLRGGSPITGELFF	TGTGCCAGCAGTTTAAGGGGCGGGAGTCCGATAACCGGGGAGCTGTTTTTT
TRBJ1-4	NA	TRBV5-4	NA	CASSLKGATTNEKLFF	TGTGCCAGCAGCTTGAAAGGGGCAACAACTAATGAAAAACTGTTTTTT
TRBJ1-3	NA	TRBV5-1	NA	CASRDENTIYF	TGCGCCAGCAGGGACGAGAACACCATATATTTT